This record concerns one TCR beta chain sequence. The sample holds many counts of this clonotype. Its antigen specificity is not known. Base quality data are lacking; no much larger clone is found one base away. Receptor amplification or capture employed 5' RACE. Sequenced on an Illumina HiSeq 2500. A second PCR of 7 to 11 cycles was run with a J-beta primer mix and a sample-barcoded 5' primer. Each TCR beta cDNA molecule received a unique molecular identifier from a template-switch 5' adaptor carrying 12 random nucleotides. At least 2.5 million CDR3-containing paired-end reads were obtained from each sample. First-strand cDNA was synthesized from all RNA with the Mint cDNA synthesis kit, primed by a TRBC-specific oligonucleotide. Following uracil-DNA glycosylase treatment, all cDNA underwent a first 18-cycle PCR with the universal primers M1SS and BC2_uni_R. Under the source paper's analysis protocol: Normalization of each sample was performed by random selection of 1 million high-quality reads, each carrying a distinct molecular identifier. Instead of being binned into consensus sequences, reads with shared molecular identifiers were discarded. MiTCR, with a Q25 quality threshold and the strictest error-elimination algorithm, was used for CDR3 identification, clonotype clustering and error correction. A nonparametric unseen species model with Euler transformation was used to estimate a lower bound on total TCR beta diversity. In-frame beta chains were kept once TCRdb had trimmed the public reads at Q25 with fastp and called clones with MiXCR. For every CDR3 protein sequence, its rows merge into one entry that carries the most common genes and DNA. V and J calls and clone size were set by TCRdb, not the authors. The table for this sample lists about 1.8 million distinct CDR3 sequences; around 48% of them were counted only once. Clones ranked in the top ten supply over 2% of the sample.

The germline V gene provides CDR1 SQVTM and CDR2 ANQGSEA. The CDR3 goes from the cysteine to the phenylalanine over 12 residues. Only CDR3 DNA is held: 36 bases, read in frame from base 1. V is reduced by 8 bases and J by 2 bases, leaving a spacing of 13 bases between them. The approximately 41 donors, aged about 6 to 90 years, were systemically healthy Caucasian individuals from Russia. Each donor gave about 9.8 milliliters of peripheral blood, drawn into EDTA-treated Vacutainer tubes. Ficoll-Paque density-gradient centrifugation was used to isolate PBMCs, with at least 7 million obtained per sample. Trizol reagent was used to extract total RNA from the PBMCs, yielding at least 6 micrograms per sample. For every donor, flow cytometry on a PBMC aliquot measured the percentage of naive CD45RAhigh/CD27high T cells. The record originates from a study of blood T cells in healthy people across ages (dated by TCRdb to 2014 to 2015). As for the study more broadly: Template switching captured roughly one uniquely barcoded TCR beta cDNA molecule per two T cells in model experiments. To avoid experimental bias, donors of different ages were randomly spread across the sequencing lanes. Age-related changes in TCR beta repertoire diversity were measured in the study by deep sequencing normalized with unique cDNA molecular identifiers. For two donors (one aged 18 to 29 and one aged 80 or older), the study analyzed two additional independent replicas of 1 million unique cDNA reads from the same blood draw. The donors were split into four age groups: young (average about 16 years), middle-aged (about 40), aged (roughly 65) and long-lived (more than 80). General findings and caveats noted by the study authors: As age increased, observed TCR beta diversity per million T cells dropped in a roughly linear way, and a significant reduction was already evident by age 40. Total diversity estimates from one million sequenced T cells were considered lower bounds and underestimates. Since profiling was done on bulk unsorted PBMCs, naive and antigen-experienced compartments could not be conclusively compared. Because the CMV infection status of the donors was unknown, age-related changes in expanded clonotypes may potentially have been confounded. The long-lived group showed more naive CD4+ T cells, fewer expanded clones and increased TCR diversity than the aged group, suggesting age selection. Observed TCR beta diversity correlated strongly with the percentage of naive T cells measured by flow cytometry.

The source material was blood. The TCR sequence derives from a woman aged 40 to 50 in good health. Rearrangement joined TRBV29-1 to TRBJ2-7; a tentative D match to TRBD2 spans 5 bases. The base sequence is TGCAGCCCTCGGACTGTAACCTACGAGCAGTACTTC. Translated, it reads CSPRTVTYEQYF.